The rows below give T cell receptor beta chains drawn from one sample of a study of T-cell reconstitution after alpha-beta-depleted transplantation in children. TCRdb re-called the PCR reads with MiXCR, one entry per CDR3 protein. The sample lists 200,000 to 300,000 distinct CDR3 sequences, around 7.8% occurring once. Sequences were derived from PBMCs, mostly from graft donor cells, sampled 180 days after TCRalphabeta/CD19-depleted stem cell transplant. The receptor source for this set is a male patient between 5 and 17 years old who had a stem cell transplant for acute lymphoblastic leukemia, so the T cells may come from the graft donor. The CDR3 runs from the conserved cysteine through the conserved F or W. D genes are given only for firm matches. Clone size is stated in some rows and not others, as once, few, many or a class when expanded.

D gene	clone size	CDR3 length	J gene	V gene	CDR3 DNA	CDR3 protein
.	few	15	TRBJ2-6	TRBV23-1	TGCGCCAGCAGTCGTGAGGGGCTCGGGGCCAACGTCCTGACTTTC	CASSREGLGANVLTF
.	many	12	TRBJ1-2	TRBV12-3/TRBV12-4	TGTGCCAGCAGTTTCCCGGGACGCGGCTACACCTTC	CASSFPGRGYTF
TRBD1	many	15	TRBJ1-5	TRBV11-2	TGTGCCAGCAGCACGGGGACAGGGGCGATTCAGCCCCAGCATTTT	CASSTGTGAIQPQHF
.	many	16	TRBJ2-1	TRBV19	TGTGCCAGTAGTATAGATTTGGCGGGCACCTACAATGAGCAGTTCTTC	CASSIDLAGTYNEQFF
TRBD1	few	14	TRBJ1-4	TRBV19	TGTGCCAGTAGTACGGCAGGGGGAAGAGAAAAACTGTTTTTT	CASSTAGGREKLFF
TRBD2	many	15	TRBJ2-1	TRBV14	TGTGCCAGCAGCCAATTACCACTAGCGGGGGACGAGCAGTTCTTC	CASSQLPLAGDEQFF
.	many	15	TRBJ2-5	TRBV9	TGTGCCAGCAGCGTAGAAGGTTGGTCCCCAACGACCCAGTACTTC	CASSVEGWSPTTQYF
TRBD1	many	13	TRBJ1-6	TRBV20-1	TGCAGTGCTAGAGGACAGGGGTGGCCACCCCTCCACTTT	CSARGQGWPPLHF
.	many	14	TRBJ2-7	TRBV4-1	TGCGCCAGCAGCCAGGGCGTAGACCTACGGCTGCAGTACTTC	CASSQGVDLRLQYF
.	few	13	TRBJ2-7	TRBV18	TGTGCCAGCTCACCACTTCACTACCACGAGCAGTACTTC	CASSPLHYHEQYF
TRBD2	many	16	TRBJ2-7	TRBV7-8	TGTGCCAGCAGCTTAACGGGACTAGCGGGAGACAACGAGCAGTACTTC	CASSLTGLAGDNEQYF
TRBD1	.	13	TRBJ2-2	TRBV6-1	TGTGCCAGCCAAGGACAGGGGGGGGGGGAGCTGTTTTTT	CASQGQGGGELFF
.	many	15	TRBJ1-2	TRBV10-3	TGTGCCATCAGTGAAGGAGCTGGGATTAACTATGGCTACACCTTC	CAISEGAGINYGYTF
TRBD2	many	16	TRBJ2-1	TRBV12-3/TRBV12-4	TGTGCCAGCAGACCCGCGGGGGGCCCCTCCTACAATGAGCAGTTCTTC	CASRPAGGPSYNEQFF
TRBD1	.	16	TRBJ1-5	TRBV28	TGTGCCAGCAGTCCCTGGACAGGGCCTAAAAATCAGCCCCAGCATTTT	CASSPWTGPKNQPQHF
.	many	12	TRBJ2-5	TRBV12-3/TRBV12-4	TGTGCCACCCTTGGACAGCAAGAGACCCAGTACTTC	CATLGQQETQYF
TRBD1	many	17	TRBJ1-1	TRBV14	TGTGCCAGCAGCCGAGAGATCTACAGGGGCGAGGAGGTTGAAGCTTTCTTT	CASSREIYRGEEVEAFF
.	many	17	TRBJ1-5	TRBV12-3/TRBV12-4	TGTGCCAGCCTTCAGTTGGTAGGGCCTCATAGCAATCAGCCCCAGCATTTT	CASLQLVGPHSNQPQHF
.	many	14	TRBJ2-2	TRBV10-3	TGTGCCATCAAAGGAGGGGCGGACACCGGGGAGCTGTTTTTT	CAIKGGADTGELFF
.	many	12	TRBJ1-1	TRBV7-6	TGTGCCAGCAGCTTAGCGTACACTGAAGCTTTCTTT	CASSLAYTEAFF
TRBD2	few	15	TRBJ2-1	TRBV5-1	TGCGCCAGCAGCTCCCGACTAGCGGCCTACAATGAGCAGTTCTTC	CASSSRLAAYNEQFF
.	many	14	TRBJ2-2	TRBV24-1	TGTGCCACCCAGTCGCGGACTATTTCCGGGGAGCTGTTTTTT	CATQSRTISGELFF
.	.	13	TRBJ1-6	TRBV5-1	TGCGCCAGCAGACACCCCTTTACTCCGGCCCTCCACTTT	CASRHPFTPALHF
.	many	13	TRBJ2-6	TRBV27	TGTGCCAGCAGTTCGACCGGGGCCAACGTCCTGACTTTC	CASSSTGANVLTF
.	many	14	TRBJ1-3	TRBV15	TGTGCCACGGCTGGGGGGGACATTGGAAACACCATATATTTT	CATAGGDIGNTIYF
.	many	14	TRBJ1-5	TRBV20-1	TGCAGTGCTAGTTCATGGGAATCCACTCAGCCCCAGCATTTT	CSASSWESTQPQHF
.	many	14	TRBJ2-3	TRBV20-1	TGCAGTGCTAAGGTGGGGATAAGCACAGATACGCAGTATTTT	CSAKVGISTDTQYF
.	many	15	TRBJ1-2	TRBV12-3/TRBV12-4	TGTGCCAGCAGTTTAGGCCCAGGGAGGGCATATGGCTACACCTTC	CASSLGPGRAYGYTF
.	many	16	TRBJ1-6	TRBV4-2	TGTGCCAGCAGCCAAGATCAGGACAGCGACAATTCACCCCTCCACTTT	CASSQDQDSDNSPLHF
.	many	12	TRBJ2-1	TRBV7-9	TGTGCCAGCAGCTATCTGTACAATGAGCAGTTCTTC	CASSYLYNEQFF
.	many	14	TRBJ2-2	TRBV10-3	TGTGCCATCAGTGAGTCGCATGGAAGCGGGGAGCTGTTTTTT	CAISESHGSGELFF
.	many	16	TRBJ2-4	TRBV7-6	TGTGCCAGCAGCCCCCAGAGGCCTCAGGGGGGAAACATTCAGTACTTC	CASSPQRPQGGNIQYF
.	few	17	TRBJ2-5	TRBV12-5	TGTGCTAGTGGTTTGTTCGCAGGGATAGGGTATGGGGAGACCCAGTACTTC	CASGLFAGIGYGETQYF